This TCR beta chain was identified in a study of vaccination and CD4 T cells after COVID-19. Treatment specified: roughly 10-day PBMC culture with coronavirus spike peptide pools or control peptides (ViraFEST assay). Remarks on this clonotype: The antigen is unknown.

The ends were cut back, 2 bases at V and 5 bases at J, with 9 bases in the middle. The CDR3 has 13 amino acids. The Oncomine TCR Beta short-read assay generated sequence data from the DNA of cultured CD4+ T cells. TCRdb reprocessed the PCR reads via MiXCR and lists one record per CDR3 protein. The table includes about 15,000 distinct CDR3 sequences, approximately 80% detected once. Source: CD4+ T cells from blood, cultured in vitro, taken after SARS-CoV-2 vaccination. This TCR came from a human donor who received a COVID-19 vaccine. The chain recombines TRBV12-3 or TRBV12-4 with TRBJ2-5; perhaps TRBD2 as D (6 bases). The CDR3, as DNA: TGTGCCAGCAGTTTAATGGAGGGGGAGACCCAGTACTTC. It codes for CASSLMEGETQYF.